This is a list of T cell receptor beta chains from one sample in a study of shared clonotypes between healthy human individuals. Some clones are missing from TCRdb's copy, which holds only in-frame ones; the method was immunoSEQ multiplex PCR. The sample contains fewer than 1.6 million clones, about 98.5% of which appear only once. Sequencing was done on a sample of naive CD4+ T cells sorted from blood. The receptors were sampled from a man aged 25 to 40 in good health. CDR3s include the opening cysteine and the closing phenylalanine or tryptophan. The order of the fields is J gene, D gene, V gene, CDR3 protein, CDR3 DNA. A D gene is named only where the DNA matches it firmly.

j_gene: TRBJ2-3
d_gene: .
v_gene: TRBV5-4
CDR3aa: CASTRRREDTQYF
CDR3nt: TGTGCCAGCACCAGAAGGAGGGAAGATACGCAGTATTTT

j_gene: TRBJ2-4
d_gene: .
v_gene: TRBV2
CDR3aa: CASSETGRRSNIQYF
CDR3nt: TGTGCCAGCAGTGAAACGGGGAGGAGGTCAAACATTCAGTACTTC

j_gene: TRBJ2-1
d_gene: TRBD2
v_gene: TRBV11-2
CDR3aa: CASSLVPGTSGIEQFF
CDR3nt: TGTGCCAGCAGCTTAGTTCCCGGGACTAGCGGGATTGAGCAGTTCTTC

j_gene: TRBJ2-7
d_gene: .
v_gene: TRBV11-3
CDR3aa: CASSLGPVHEQYF
CDR3nt: TGTGCCAGCAGCTTAGGGCCCGTCCACGAGCAGTACTTC

j_gene: TRBJ2-4
d_gene: .
v_gene: TRBV4-1
CDR3aa: CASSRLLLTLAKNIQYF
CDR3nt: TGCGCCAGCAGCCGGCTACTTCTTACTCTAGCCAAAAACATTCAGTACTTC

j_gene: TRBJ2-3
d_gene: TRBD2
v_gene: TRBV27
CDR3aa: CASKRGLAGVDTQYF
CDR3nt: TGTGCCAGCAAGCGGGGCCTAGCGGGAGTGGATACGCAGTATTTT

j_gene: TRBJ1-1
d_gene: .
v_gene: TRBV10-3
CDR3aa: CAISESGPNTEAFF
CDR3nt: TGTGCCATCAGTGAGTCGGGCCCGAACACTGAAGCTTTCTTT

j_gene: TRBJ2-7
d_gene: .
v_gene: TRBV2
CDR3aa: CASSDISYEQYF
CDR3nt: TGTGCCAGCAGTGATATTTCCTACGAGCAGTACTTC

j_gene: TRBJ2-5
d_gene: TRBD1
v_gene: TRBV7-6
CDR3aa: CASSLNPGQGAETQYF
CDR3nt: TGTGCCAGCAGCTTGAACCCCGGACAGGGGGCAGAGACCCAGTACTTC

j_gene: TRBJ2-3
d_gene: TRBD2
v_gene: TRBV11-2
CDR3aa: CASSLGEGLGPTDTQYF
CDR3nt: TGTGCCAGCAGCTTAGGGGAGGGATTGGGGCCCACAGATACGCAGTATTTT

j_gene: TRBJ2-3
d_gene: .
v_gene: TRBV20-1
CDR3aa: CSAGTLGTQYF
CDR3nt: TGCAGTGCTGGGACCCTCGGTACGCAGTATTTT

j_gene: TRBJ2-7
d_gene: .
v_gene: TRBV6-5
CDR3aa: CASSYGGATYEQYF
CDR3nt: TGTGCCAGCAGTTACGGCGGAGCTACCTACGAGCAGTACTTC

j_gene: TRBJ2-7
d_gene: .
v_gene: TRBV15
CDR3aa: CATSREAETYEQYF
CDR3nt: TGTGCCACCAGCAGAGAGGCGGAAACCTACGAGCAGTACTTC

j_gene: TRBJ2-7
d_gene: TRBD2
v_gene: TRBV19
CDR3aa: CASSWTGAPSGRAPEQYF
CDR3nt: TGTGCCAGTAGCTGGACAGGGGCGCCTAGCGGGAGGGCCCCCGAGCAGTACTTC

j_gene: TRBJ2-3
d_gene: TRBD2
v_gene: TRBV19
CDR3aa: CASSIRGSGSTDTQYF
CDR3nt: TGTGCCAGTAGTATTAGAGGTAGCGGGAGCACAGATACGCAGTATTTT

j_gene: TRBJ1-2
d_gene: TRBD1
v_gene: TRBV5-5
CDR3aa: CASTLGGQDFFYGYTF
CDR3nt: TGTGCCAGCACCTTAGGGGGACAGGACTTTTTCTATGGCTACACCTTC

j_gene: TRBJ1-4
d_gene: .
v_gene: TRBV5-4
CDR3aa: CASSSRDLNEKLFF
CDR3nt: TGTGCCAGCAGCTCCCGGGACCTTAATGAAAAACTGTTTTTT

j_gene: TRBJ2-2
d_gene: .
v_gene: TRBV27
CDR3aa: CASSLQEGAGELFF
CDR3nt: TGTGCCAGCAGTTTACAGGAAGGGGCCGGGGAGCTGTTTTTT

j_gene: TRBJ2-6
d_gene: .
v_gene: TRBV2
CDR3aa: CASSEGGSGANVLTF
CDR3nt: TGTGCCAGCAGTGAAGGGGGGTCTGGGGCCAACGTCCTGACTTTC

j_gene: TRBJ1-1
d_gene: TRBD1
v_gene: TRBV19
CDR3aa: CASSRRQGNTEAFF
CDR3nt: TGTGCCAGTAGTCGTCGACAGGGGAACACTGAAGCTTTCTTT

j_gene: TRBJ2-7
d_gene: .
v_gene: TRBV19
CDR3aa: CASSTSTMFYEQYF
CDR3nt: TGTGCCAGTAGTACGTCGACGATGTTTTACGAGCAGTACTTC

j_gene: TRBJ2-7
d_gene: .
v_gene: TRBV6-1
CDR3aa: CASGVATYEQYF
CDR3nt: TGTGCCAGCGGGGTGGCGACCTACGAGCAGTACTTC

j_gene: TRBJ2-3
d_gene: TRBD1
v_gene: TRBV5-1
CDR3aa: CASSLPPGQGAGDTQYF
CDR3nt: TGCGCCAGCAGCTTGCCGCCGGGACAGGGGGCTGGAGATACGCAGTATTTT

j_gene: TRBJ1-2
d_gene: .
v_gene: TRBV29-1
CDR3aa: CSPKPPVGRRGYTF
CDR3nt: TGCAGCCCCAAACCCCCCGTGGGGCGCCGTGGCTACACCTTC

j_gene: TRBJ2-3
d_gene: .
v_gene: TRBV30
CDR3aa: CAWDLDREADTQYF
CDR3nt: TGTGCCTGGGACTTAGACAGGGAGGCAGATACGCAGTATTTT

j_gene: TRBJ2-5
d_gene: TRBD1
v_gene: TRBV5-4
CDR3aa: CASSRMDRGHETQYF
CDR3nt: TGTGCCAGCAGCCGCATGGACAGGGGACATGAGACCCAGTACTTC

j_gene: TRBJ1-4
d_gene: TRBD1
v_gene: TRBV6-1
CDR3aa: CASSFGEGAYEKLFF
CDR3nt: TGTGCCAGCAGCTTTGGGGAGGGGGCTTATGAAAAACTGTTTTTT

j_gene: TRBJ2-7
d_gene: TRBD2
v_gene: TRBV7-2
CDR3aa: CASSLAGGPYEQYF
CDR3nt: TGTGCCAGCAGCTTAGCGGGAGGGCCCTACGAGCAGTACTTC

j_gene: TRBJ2-7
d_gene: TRBD2
v_gene: TRBV28
CDR3aa: CASSVQLAGGVSYEQYF
CDR3nt: TGTGCCAGCAGCGTACAACTAGCGGGAGGGGTGTCCTACGAGCAGTACTTC

j_gene: TRBJ2-7
d_gene: TRBD2
v_gene: TRBV5-1
CDR3aa: CASSRGTSGTYEQYF
CDR3nt: TGCGCCAGCAGCAGGGGGACTAGCGGGACTTACGAGCAGTACTTC

j_gene: TRBJ2-6
d_gene: .
v_gene: TRBV7-9
CDR3aa: CASSLDRWGSGANVLTF
CDR3nt: TGTGCCAGCAGCTTAGATCGTTGGGGCTCTGGGGCCAACGTCCTGACTTTC